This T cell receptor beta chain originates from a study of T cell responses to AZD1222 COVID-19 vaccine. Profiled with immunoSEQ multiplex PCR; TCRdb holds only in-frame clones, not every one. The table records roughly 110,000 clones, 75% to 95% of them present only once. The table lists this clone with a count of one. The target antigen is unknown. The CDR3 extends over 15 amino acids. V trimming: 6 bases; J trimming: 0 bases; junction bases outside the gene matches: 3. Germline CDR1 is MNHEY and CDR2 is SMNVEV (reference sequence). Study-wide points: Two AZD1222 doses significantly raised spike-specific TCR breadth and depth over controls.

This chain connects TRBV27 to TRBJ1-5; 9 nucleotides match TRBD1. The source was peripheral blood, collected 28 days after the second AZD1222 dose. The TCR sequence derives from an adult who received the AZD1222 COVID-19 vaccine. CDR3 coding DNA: TGTGCCAGCAGAGGGGACAGGGATAGCAATCAGCCCCAGCATTTT. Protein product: CASRGDRDSNQPQHF.